This paragraph reports one T cell receptor beta chain. How the authors handled the data: Quantification of nucleated cells was approximated via reference gene primer amplification. Only in-frame clones appear in the TCRdb table, and some are missing; sequencing was by immunoSEQ multiplex PCR. V, J and clone size are taken as reported in that table, and D and trimming were inferred from the DNA itself. The sample has about 190,000 clones; under 80% are singletons. CDR3 length equals 14 residues. CDR1 is LNHDA, CDR2 SQIVND, per germline (reference sequence). V lost 0 bases and J 4 bases, leaving 9 bases between the germline ends. The data belong to a study of blood T cell repertoires in COVID-19. Study in general: The United States, Italy and Spain were the sources of the acute and convalescent COVID-19 samples. Sources were T cells, B-cell-depleted T cells, or PBMCs; the material itself was cDNA or gDNA.

Clinical history reported by participants formed the basis on which cohorts were assigned. This clonotype was sampled from a woman aged 45-65 years with acute COVID-19. Sequencing was done on a sample of PBMCs or T cells enriched from blood (not recorded which). J is TRBJ1-2 and V is TRBV19, with unresolved D. The CDR3 bases are TGTGCCAGTAGTATAGAACGAGGGATCTATGGCTACACCTTC. It codes for CASSIERGIYGYTF.